This TCR beta chain was recorded in a study of OX40 agonist ivuxolimab in advanced cancers. The overall study: Partial responses were seen in three patients, one with hepatocellular carcinoma and two with cutaneous melanoma.

Study-level results: Certain nonresponders additionally had low normalized T-cell clonal expansion. Near-lowest levels of clonal expansion characterized partial responders at 0.1-3.0 mg/kg.

In regard to this clone: Its target is unknown.

Germline CDR1 is MNHNY and CDR2 is SVGAGI (reference sequence). The CDR3 loop spans 13 amino acids. V lost 3 bases and J 3 bases, leaving 8 bases between the germline ends. TCRdb's table, derived via immunoSEQ multiplex PCR, lists solely in-frame clones and lacks some. The sample lists approximately 30,000 clones, roughly 79% occurring once. This specimen was CD4+ or CD8+ T cells sorted from blood, taken in a trial of the OX40 agonist ivuxolimab. The clonotype comes from an adult with an advanced solid tumor such as melanoma, head and neck, liver or kidney cancer. This chain joins TRBV6-6 and TRBJ1-1; D call uncertain. This CDR3 is CASSYWDDTEAFF. The CDR3 DNA follows: TGTGCCAGCAGTTATTGGGATGACACTGAAGCTTTCTTT.